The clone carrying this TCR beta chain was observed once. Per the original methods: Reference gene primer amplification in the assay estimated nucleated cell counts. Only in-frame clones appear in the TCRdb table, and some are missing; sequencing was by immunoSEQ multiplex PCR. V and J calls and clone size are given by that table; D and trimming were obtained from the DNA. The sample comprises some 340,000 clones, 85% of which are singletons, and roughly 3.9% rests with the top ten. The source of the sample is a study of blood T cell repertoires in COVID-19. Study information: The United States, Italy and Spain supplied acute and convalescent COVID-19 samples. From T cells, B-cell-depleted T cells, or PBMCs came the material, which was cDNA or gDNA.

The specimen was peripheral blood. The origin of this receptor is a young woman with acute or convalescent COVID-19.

The CDR3 sequence is CASRLHVGGGYTF. The DNA of the CDR3 is TGTGCCAGCAGGCTTCACGTCGGGGGTGGCTACACCTTC. The chain recombines TRBV12-3 or TRBV12-4 with TRBJ1-2; TRBD1 might be the D (5 bases). This CDR3 contains 13 residues. V gave up 6 bases and J gave up 7 bases, with 15 bases separating them.